The 15 T cell receptor beta chains reported below all come from one sample, sequenced in a study of blood T cell repertoires in COVID-19. Using immunoSEQ multiplex PCR, the repertoire was profiled, and TCRdb retains in-frame clones only, with some absent. Among 250,000 to 350,000 clones listed, 70% to 90% were seen once. Sequenced material: PBMCs or T cells enriched from blood (not recorded which). These receptors all stem from a woman in her thirties or forties who had recovered from COVID-19.

CDR3 sequence reads: CASSPWGQGTPVPQHF. The CDR3 DNA reads TGTGCCAGCAGCCCTTGGGGACAGGGGACGCCTGTGCCCCAGCATTTT. The chain has TRBV7-9 and TRBJ1-5; 10 positions agree with TRBD1. Losses at the gene ends were 5 bases for V and 9 bases for J; bases not matched to a gene: 13. Germline lookup yields CDR1 SEHNR and CDR2 FQNEAQ (reference sequence). CDR3 length: 16 residues.

The chain carries TRBV7-3 and TRBJ2-1, with 10 bases lining up with TRBD2. CDR1 is SGHTA and CDR2 is FQGTGA in the germline V gene. After removal of 6 bases from V and 7 bases from J, the junction contained 9 bases not matched to a gene. The length of the CDR3 is 15 residues. The CDR3 region is CASRVAASGSNEQFF. The CDR3 DNA reads as TGTGCCAGCAGGGTCGCGGCTAGCGGGAGTAATGAGCAGTTCTTC.

This chain uses TRBV28 with TRBJ1-2; the match to TRBD1 covers 9 bases. The CDR3 sequence is 14 residues long. V dropped 4 bases and J dropped 8; count of bases not matched to a gene: 8. Per the germline V gene, CDR1 is MDHEN and CDR2 is SYDVKM. The CDR3 spells CASSSKGQGDGYTF. DNA for the CDR3: TGTGCCAGCAGTTCCAAGGGACAGGGAGACGGCTACACCTTC.

The chain combines TRBV7-2 with TRBJ1-5, with 9 nucleotides matching TRBD1. Germline CDR1 reads SGHTA; CDR2 reads FQGNSA. The CDR3 has 15 amino acids. Losses at the gene ends were 0 bases for V and 7 bases for J; bases not matched to a gene: 4. This CDR3 reads CASSLATGGTQPQHF. For the CDR3, the DNA is TGTGCCAGCAGCTTAGCGACAGGGGGAACCCAGCCCCAGCATTTT.

The J gene is TRBJ1-2, the V gene TRBV7-9; D ambiguous. The CDR3 covers 14 residues. Germline V CDR1 and CDR2: SEHNR, FQNEAQ (reference sequence). Trimming took off 3 bases at V and 11 bases at J, with 19 bases between the two ends. CDR3 residues: CASSFSIGEFAYTF. The CDR3 DNA reads as TGTGCCAGCAGCTTTAGTATCGGGGAGTTCGCATACACCTTC.

This chain joins TRBV30 and TRBJ1-5; tentatively, D is TRBD1 (5 bases). CDR3 size: 16 residues. Trimming took 3 bases from V and 4 from J, leaving 19 bases between them. Germline CDR1 is GTSNPN and CDR2 is SVGIG (reference sequence). The CDR3 DNA follows: TGTGCCTGGAGCGTGTCGGGGAGGGGTCCTAATCAGCCCCAGCATTTT. This encodes CAWSVSGRGPNQPQHF. Full variable domain (outside the CDR3, taken from reference TRBV30 and TRBJ1-5): SQTIHQWPATLVQPVGSPLSLECTVEGTSNPNLYWYRQAAGRGLQLLFYSVGIGQISSEVPQNLSASRPQDRQFILSSKKLLLSDSGFYLCAWSVSGRGPNQPQHFGDGTRLSIL.

The gene calls are TRBV6-2 or TRBV6-3 and TRBJ2-7; 11 bases map to TRBD1. CDR3 length: 15 amino acids. Germline assignment: CDR1 MNHEY and CDR2 SVGEGT. V lost 5 bases and J lost 0; bases outside the gene matches: 3. The CDR3 reads CASSRGTGGSYEQYF. The CDR3 bases are TGTGCCAGCAGTCGTGGGACAGGGGGCTCCTACGAGCAGTACTTC.

V and J are TRBV27 and TRBJ2-3; TRBD2 aligns across 13 bases. Germline V gene sequence: CDR1 MNHEY, CDR2 SMNVEV (reference sequence). The CDR3 totals 16 residues. The ends lost 4 bases at V and 4 bases at J; junction bases unmatched: 5. The CDR3 reads CASSSSGLAGPDTQYF. DNA of the CDR3: TGTGCCAGCAGTTCGTCGGGACTAGCGGGACCAGATACGCAGTATTTT.

The gene calls are TRBV28 and TRBJ2-7, with D maybe TRBD1 (5 bases). From germline, CDR1 is MDHEN and CDR2 SYDVKM. The CDR3 length is 14 residues. Trimming left V 1 base short and J 3 bases short, with 10 bases between. The CDR3 DNA is TGTGCCAGCAGTTTATCCAGGGTTCTCTACGAGCAGTACTTC. Translating gives CASSLSRVLYEQYF.

Comments on this clone: Other DNA sequences of this sample code for an identical CDR3. CDR3 residues: CASSRQGNQPQHF. The CDR3 bases are TGTGCCAGCAGTCGCCAGGGAAATCAGCCCCAGCATTTT. The chain employs TRBV2 and TRBJ1-5; tentatively, D is TRBD1 (5 bases). CDR1 SNHLY and CDR2 FYNNEI come from the germline V gene. The V and J ends lost 5 bases and 4 bases respectively, with 9 bases between them. CDR3 length: 13 residues. Complete variable domain (other parts from reference TRBV2 and TRBJ1-5): EPEVTQTPSHQVTQMGQEVILRCVPISNHLYFYWYRQILGQKVEFLVSFYNNEISEKSEIFDDQFSVERPDGSNFTLKIRSTKLEDSAMYFCASSRQGNQPQHFGDGTRLSIL.

CDR3 sequence: CASSPLAGGSYEQYF. The DNA of the CDR3 is TGTGCCAGCAGTCCCCTAGCGGGAGGTTCCTACGAGCAGTACTTC. This chain joins TRBV27 and TRBJ2-7, with 11 bases that match TRBD2. The CDR3 runs 15 residues. V shed 5 bases and J 1 base; nucleotides not matched to a gene: 4. Germline V gene lookup returns CDR1 MNHEY and CDR2 SMNVEV (reference sequence).

The rearrangement links TRBV7-8 to TRBJ2-1; 9 nucleotides align to TRBD2. This CDR3 has 14 residues. With V trimmed by 3 bases and J by 10 bases, 7 bases remained unmatched. The V gene's germline CDR1 is SGHVS and CDR2 FQNEAQ. Here the CDR3 DNA reads TGTGCCAGCAGCTTGGCGGGAGGGCTTAAGGAGCAGTTCTTC. Amino acid sequence: CASSLAGGLKEQFF.

The rearrangement joins TRBV14 to TRBJ2-2; 7 bases agree with TRBD2. The germline CDR1 and CDR2 sequences are SGHDN and FVKESK. This CDR3 is built from 16 residues. V dropped 5 bases and J dropped 3; count of bases not matched to a gene: 9. CDR3 DNA sequence: TGTGCCAGCAGCACCCGACTAGCCGGATACACCGGGGAGCTGTTTTTT. Its protein product is CASSTRLAGYTGELFF. Using reference TRBV14 and TRBJ2-2 for the parts outside the CDR3, the full variable domain is EAGVTQFPSHSVIEKGQTVTLRCDPISGHDNLYWYRRVMGKEIKFLLHFVKESKQDESGMPNNRFLAERTGGTYSTLKVQPAELEDSGVYFCASSTRLAGYTGELFFGEGSRLTVL.

The table lists this clone with a count of one. The chain couples TRBV7-2 to TRBJ1-2; 11 nucleotides line up with TRBD1. The CDR3 is 15 residues long. With V trimmed by 5 bases and J by 3 bases, 5 bases remained unmatched. CDR1 is SGHTA and CDR2 is FQGNSA in the germline V gene. DNA of the CDR3: TGTGCCAGCAGCCCTGGACAGGGGGCTTACTATGGCTACACCTTC. This encodes CASSPGQGAYYGYTF.

This clone was counted a few times. V is TRBV7-2 and J is TRBJ2-7; 8 nucleotides match TRBD2. Losses at the gene ends were 3 bases for V and 0 bases for J; bases not matched to a gene: 4. This CDR3 spans 15 amino acids. CDR1 is SGHTA, CDR2 FQGNSA, per germline. DNA for the CDR3: TGTGCCAGCAGCTTGGGACTAGTGCTCTCCTACGAGCAGTACTTC. This encodes CASSLGLVLSYEQYF.